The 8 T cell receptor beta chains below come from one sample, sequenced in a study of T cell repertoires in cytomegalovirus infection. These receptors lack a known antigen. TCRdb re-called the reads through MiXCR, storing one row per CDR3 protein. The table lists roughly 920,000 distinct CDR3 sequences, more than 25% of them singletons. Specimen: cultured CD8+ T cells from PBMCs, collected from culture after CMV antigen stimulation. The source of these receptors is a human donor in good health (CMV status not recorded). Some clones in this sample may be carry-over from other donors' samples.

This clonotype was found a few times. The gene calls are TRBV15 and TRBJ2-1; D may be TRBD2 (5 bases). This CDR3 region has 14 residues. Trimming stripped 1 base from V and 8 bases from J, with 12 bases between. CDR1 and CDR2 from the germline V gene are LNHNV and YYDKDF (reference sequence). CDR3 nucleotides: TGTGCCACCAGCAGAGCCCTCGAGGGCGATGAGCAGTTCTTC. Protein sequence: CATSRALEGDEQFF.

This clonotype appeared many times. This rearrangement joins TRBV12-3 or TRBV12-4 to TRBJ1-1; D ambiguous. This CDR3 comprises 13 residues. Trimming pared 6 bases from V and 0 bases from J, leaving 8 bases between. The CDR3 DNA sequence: TGTGCCAGCAGCTTTACAGTGAACACTGAAGCTTTCTTT. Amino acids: CASSFTVNTEAFF.

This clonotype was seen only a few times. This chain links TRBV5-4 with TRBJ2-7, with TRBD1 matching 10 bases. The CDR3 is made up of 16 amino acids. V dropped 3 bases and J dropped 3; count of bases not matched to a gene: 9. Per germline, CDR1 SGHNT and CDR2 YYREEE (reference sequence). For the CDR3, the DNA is TGTGCCAGCAGCTCATACCCCCGGGACAGGGGCTACGAGCAGTACTTC. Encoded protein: CASSSYPRDRGYEQYF.

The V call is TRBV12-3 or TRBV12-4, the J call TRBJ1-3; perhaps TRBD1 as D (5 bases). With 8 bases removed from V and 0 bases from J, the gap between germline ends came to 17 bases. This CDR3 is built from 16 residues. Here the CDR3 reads CASSQGTRLSGNTIYF. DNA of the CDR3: TGTGCCAGCTCCCAGGGTACAAGGCTCTCTGGAAACACCATATATTTT.

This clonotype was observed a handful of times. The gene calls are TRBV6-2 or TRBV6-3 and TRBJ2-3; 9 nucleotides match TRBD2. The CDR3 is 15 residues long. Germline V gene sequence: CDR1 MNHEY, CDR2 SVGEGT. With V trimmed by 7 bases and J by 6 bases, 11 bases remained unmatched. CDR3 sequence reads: CASILLPGLADTQYF. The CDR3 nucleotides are TGTGCCAGCATCCTCCTACCGGGACTAGCCGATACGCAGTATTTT.

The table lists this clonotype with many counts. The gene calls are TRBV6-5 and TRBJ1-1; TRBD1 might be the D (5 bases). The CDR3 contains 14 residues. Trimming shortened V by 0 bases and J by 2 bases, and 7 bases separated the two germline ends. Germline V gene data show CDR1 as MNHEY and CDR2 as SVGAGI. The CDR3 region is CASSYSDTNTEAFF. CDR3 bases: TGTGCCAGCAGTTACTCGGACACCAACACTGAAGCTTTCTTT.

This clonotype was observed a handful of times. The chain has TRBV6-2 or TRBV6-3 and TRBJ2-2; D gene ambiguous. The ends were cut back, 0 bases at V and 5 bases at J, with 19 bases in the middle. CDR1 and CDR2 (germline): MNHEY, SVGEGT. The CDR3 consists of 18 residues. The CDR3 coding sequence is TGTGCCAGCAGTTACTCAATTTGGTCGTCCCCGACTACCGGGGAGCTGTTTTTT. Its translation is CASSYSIWSSPTTGELFF.

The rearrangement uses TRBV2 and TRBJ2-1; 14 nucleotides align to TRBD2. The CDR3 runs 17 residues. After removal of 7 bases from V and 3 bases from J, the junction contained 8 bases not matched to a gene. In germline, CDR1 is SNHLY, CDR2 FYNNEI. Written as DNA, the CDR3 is TGTGCCAGCACTGGGGGACTAGCGGGGGAGAGCTACAATGAGCAGTTCTTC. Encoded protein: CASTGGLAGESYNEQFF.